This T cell receptor beta chain was retrieved from a study of cytomegalovirus exposure and HLA in healthy donors. With regard to this clone: Its antigen remains unknown.

Overall study findings and caveats: A later look showed TCR association rates differing by HLA locus, highest for DRB1 and lowest for HLA-C. The authors enumerated 150 to 200 TCR beta chains as linked to cytomegalovirus. A later analysis reportedly identified an Asian-associated ancestry cluster as carrying fewer N-insertions than the approximately 670-donor mean. It emerged from a later analysis that several of the most significant clusters appeared to be linked to common viral pathogens.

With 60 Vbeta and 13 Jbeta primers, the PCR was carried out. The assay was immunoSEQ multiplex PCR, and TCRdb's table has in-frame clones only and misses some. This sample carries 130,000 or so clones, 73% of them seen once, and the ten largest clones take roughly 2.1%. Germline V gene lookup returns CDR1 MDHEN and CDR2 SYDVKM. The CDR3 runs to 17 residues. Trimming removed 5 bases from V and 2 bases from J, with 19 bases in between. The sequence derives from a woman in her thirties or forties in good health and CMV-seropositive. The chain joins TRBV28 to TRBJ2-1; D possibly corresponds to TRBD2 (5 bases). Sequenced: PBMCs. The CDR3 loop is CASSGPSIGIPYNEQFF. CDR3 in DNA: TGTGCCAGCAGTGGACCCAGCATCGGGATCCCCTACAATGAGCAGTTCTTC.